The TCR beta chain under discussion was sequenced for a study of breast tumors, draining lymph nodes, adjacent tissues. A note on this clonotype: The antigen remains unidentified.

The lymph nodes were axillary draining lymph nodes from breast cancer patients. MiXCR, applied by TCRdb to the multiplex PCR reads, yields one record per CDR3 protein. The data show over 200,000 distinct CDR3 sequences, 32% seen once. CDR1 and CDR2 from the germline V gene are SGHRS and YFSETQ. Trimming at V came to 1 base and at J to 4 bases, leaving 4 bases not matched to a gene. This CDR3 has 15 residues. Findings of the study overall: Luminal-like breast cancer showed significantly greater tumor-nontumor repertoire similarity than basal-like breast cancer did. Data only fit, rather than demonstrated, lymph node origin of most tumor T cells.

Sequencing was done on a sample of axillary lymph node tissue. The clonotype was recovered from a female donor with breast cancer. Some clones in this sample may be carry-over from other donors' samples. This rearrangement joins TRBV5-1 to TRBJ2-1, with 8 positions matching TRBD2. CDR3 sequence: CASSLTGGEYNEQFF. The CDR3 DNA reads TGCGCCAGCAGCTTGACGGGGGGGGAATACAATGAGCAGTTCTTC.